These 12 T cell receptor beta chains were all obtained from the same sample, sequenced in a study of cytomegalovirus exposure and HLA in healthy donors. The PCR contained 60 Vbeta and 13 Jbeta primers. Produced via immunoSEQ multiplex PCR; TCRdb's table is partial and in-frame only. The sample has 150,000 to 200,000 clones; over 70% are singletons. The sample was PBMCs. These receptors all stem from a female donor in good health and CMV-seronegative.

Worth noting for this clone: The sample carries other DNA sequences with the same CDR3. V gene TRBV28 combines with J gene TRBJ2-7; TRBD1 aligns across 7 bases. This CDR3 comprises 12 residues. The germline V gene encodes CDR1 MDHEN and CDR2 SYDVKM. With V trimmed by 6 bases and J by 3 bases, 2 bases remained unmatched. In DNA, the CDR3 is TGTGCCAGCAGCCGGGACAGCTACGAGCAGTACTTC. It translates to CASSRDSYEQYF.

The chain recombines TRBV27 with TRBJ2-5; D is unresolved. Trimming pared 7 bases from V and 0 bases from J, leaving 6 bases between. The length of the CDR3 is 12 residues. The V gene's germline CDR1 is MNHEY and CDR2 SMNVEV (reference sequence). CDR3 coding DNA: TGTGCCAGCAACTCGTACCAAGAGACCCAGTACTTC. Encoded protein: CASNSYQETQYF.

The genes are TRBV6-5 and TRBJ1-6, with D perhaps TRBD1 (5 bases). From germline, CDR1 is MNHEY and CDR2 SVGAGI. CDR3 size: 12 residues. Between the trimmed V and J ends, which lost 8 bases and 7 bases, there was a span of 9 bases. The CDR3 is CASSAGNSPLHF. The CDR3 DNA follows: TGTGCCAGCTCCGCAGGGAATTCACCCCTCCACTTT.

V and J are TRBV6-4 and TRBJ1-2; D uncertain. Trimming shortened V by 0 bases and J by 5 bases, and 19 bases separated the two germline ends. Germline V CDR1 and CDR2: MRHNA, SNTAGT. This CDR3 spans 17 amino acids. Written as DNA, the CDR3 is TGTGCCAGCAGTGACTCGACTAGGGTGGGAGGATTGTATGGCTACACCTTC. Protein product: CASSDSTRVGGLYGYTF.

The gene calls are TRBV6-1 and TRBJ2-5; TRBD1 might be the D (6 bases). The CDR3 is 17 residues long. From germline, CDR1 is MNHNS and CDR2 SASEGT. Trimming removed 2 bases from V and 0 bases from J, with 16 bases in between. Here the CDR3 DNA reads TGTGCCAGCAGTGAAAGAGGGGACACATCTTACCAAGAGACCCAGTACTTC. It specifies CASSERGDTSYQETQYF.

Turning to this clone: An end of the junction differs from the germline gene, which may be a read error. The genes are TRBV2 and TRBJ2-7; 12 positions agree with TRBD1. The CDR3 sequence is 14 residues long. The germline V gene has CDR1 SNHLY and CDR2 FYNNEI. Written as DNA, the CDR3 is TGTGCCAGCAGACTGGGACAGGGGGCCTTAATGTTGGACTTC. Its protein is CASRLGQGALMLDF.

The V call is TRBV29-1, the J call TRBJ1-6; 9 nucleotides line up with TRBD1. J gave up 8 bases and V 5 bases, and 4 bases lay outside the gene matches. CDR1 and CDR2 (germline): SQVTM, ANQGSEA. This CDR3 spans 13 amino acids. CDR3 in amino acids: CSVKTGGDSPLHF. For the CDR3, the DNA is TGCAGCGTTAAGACAGGGGGAGATTCACCCCTCCACTTT.

This chain connects TRBV29-1 to TRBJ2-3; 10 bases are shared with TRBD1. V lost 6 bases to trimming and J lost 4 bases; unmatched junction nucleotides: 7. This CDR3 has 14 amino acids. From germline, CDR1 is SQVTM and CDR2 ANQGSEA. For the CDR3, the DNA is TGCAGCGTCGTGGGACAGGGGTTGGCAGATACGCAGTATTTT. Translated: CSVVGQGLADTQYF.

The chain has TRBV7-3 and TRBJ2-5, with 12 bases matching TRBD2. V dropped 5 bases and J dropped 3; count of bases not matched to a gene: 7. The CDR3 has 16 residues. Germline V gene sequence: CDR1 SGHTA, CDR2 FQGTGA. CDR3: CASSPRGLAGKETQYF. In DNA, the CDR3 is TGTGCCAGCAGCCCAAGGGGACTAGCGGGTAAAGAGACCCAGTACTTC.

This clone was seen a few times. The gene calls are TRBV6-6 and TRBJ1-1, with 7 bases fitting TRBD1. CDR1 and CDR2 (germline): MNHNY, SVGAGI (reference sequence). V lost 6 bases, J lost 2 bases, and 9 bases stayed unmatched. The CDR3 extends over 15 amino acids. As DNA, the CDR3 is TGTGCCAGCAGCCACGTCAGGGGGGCCAACACTGAAGCTTTCTTT. Protein product: CASSHVRGANTEAFF.

The chain employs TRBV19 and TRBJ1-1; D not resolved. This CDR3 is 14 amino acids long. Trimming left V 6 bases short and J 2 bases short, with 13 bases between. Germline V gene data show CDR1 as LNHDA and CDR2 as SQIVND (reference sequence). The CDR3 nucleotides are TGTGCCAGTAGCCTCCGGGGTTTAAACACTGAAGCTTTCTTT. Translating gives CASSLRGLNTEAFF.

This clone was seen only once. V gene TRBV14 combines with J gene TRBJ1-3, with 7 bases that match TRBD1. Germline values: CDR1 SGHDN, CDR2 FVKESK. This CDR3 has 15 amino acids. The junction had 6 bases not matched to a gene; V was cut back by 2 bases and J by 5 bases. The CDR3 loop reads CASSQHRQGRNTIYF. In DNA, the CDR3 is TGTGCCAGCAGCCAACACCGACAGGGAAGAAACACCATATATTTT.